A selection of T cell receptor beta chains follows, all from one sample in a study of T cell changes during pregnancy in multiple sclerosis. Only in-frame clones appear in the TCRdb table, and some are missing; sequencing was by immunoSEQ multiplex PCR. The sample has 79,000 or so clones, roughly 92% seen once. The sequencing used CD4+ T cells from peripheral blood mononuclear cells, collected before pregnancy. The receptors here all came from a female donor with multiple sclerosis, enrolled in a pregnancy study. CDR3s include the opening cysteine and the closing phenylalanine or tryptophan. The D gene is left open where the match is weak. Not all rows give a size; the values are once, few, many and, for expanded clones, a class.

TRBV9,TRBJ2-2,TRBD1,-,CASSGRDRGHGGDTGELFF,TGTGCCAGCAGCGGCCGGGACAGGGGCCATGGAGGGGACACCGGGGAGCTGTTTTTT
TRBV7-3,TRBJ2-7,-,-,CASSLGLYGEQYF,TGTGCCAGCAGCTTAGGGCTTTATGGCGAGCAGTACTTC
TRBV28,TRBJ1-1,TRBD1,-,CASSGGTEHIAFF,TGTGCCAGCTCTGGGGGGACAGAACACATAGCTTTCTTT
TRBV5-8,TRBJ1-2,TRBD1,once,CASSTGDSYGYTF,TGTGCCAGCAGCACCGGGGACAGCTATGGCTACACCTTC
TRBV5-1,TRBJ2-5,TRBD1,-,CASSFDRGVETQYF,TGCGCCAGCAGCTTTGACAGGGGCGTAGAGACCCAGTACTTC
TRBV25-1,TRBJ2-2,-,-,CASRPGVNTGELFF,TGTGCCAGCCGGCCAGGGGTTAACACCGGGGAGCTGTTTTTT
TRBV10-2,TRBJ1-2,TRBD1,-,CATSGQGIYGYTF,TGCGCCACCTCCGGACAGGGGATCTATGGCTACACCTTC
TRBV5-6,TRBJ1-2,-,-,CASSATWRDYGYTF,TGTGCCAGCAGCGCGACCTGGAGGGACTATGGCTACACCTTC
TRBV5-1,TRBJ2-1,TRBD2,once,CASSTALATARKEQFF,TGCGCCAGCAGCACGGCACTAGCGACGGCTCGGAAGGAGCAGTTCTTC
TRBV20-1,TRBJ2-1,-,-,CSARPGSQFF,TGCAGTGCTAGACCCGGGTCTCAGTTCTTC
TRBV23-1,TRBJ2-1,-,-,CASSAPGSYNEQFF,TGCGCCAGCAGTGCCCCCGGGTCCTACAATGAGCAGTTCTTC
TRBV18,TRBJ2-3,-,once,CASSPYTDTQYF,TGTGCCAGCTCACCCTACACAGATACGCAGTATTTT
TRBV6-5,TRBJ1-1,-,-,CASRRGVNTEAFF,TGTGCCAGCCGCCGGGGGGTGAACACTGAAGCTTTCTTT
TRBV6-4,TRBJ2-2,TRBD2,-,CASRGGTSGSPPLHGELFF,TGTGCCAGCAGGGGGGGGACTAGCGGGAGCCCCCCCCTACACGGGGAGCTGTTTTTT